These 28 T cell receptor beta chains originate from one sample sequenced in a study of siplizumab effects on memory and regulatory T cells. Profiled with immunoSEQ multiplex PCR; TCRdb holds only in-frame clones, not every one. The sample comprises about 100,000 clones, 94% of which are singletons, and 1% to 1.5% rests with the top ten. The sequencing sample was made of non-Treg CD4+ T cells sorted from blood. These receptors were collected from a human donor in good health.

This clone has only a few counts. V gene TRBV23-1 combines with J gene TRBJ1-3; D unclear. TRBV23-1 is an ORF; its function is uncertain. The V gene lost 5 bases and the J gene lost 0 bases, with 11 bases spanning the gap. This CDR3 has 15 amino acids. DNA for the CDR3: TGCGCCAGCAGTTTTTGGTCTGACTCTGGAAACACCATATATTTT. Its protein product is CASSFWSDSGNTIYF.

This chain links TRBV6-5 with TRBJ1-2; unclear D gene. With 6 bases removed from V and 2 bases from J, the gap between germline ends came to 13 bases. The CDR3 has 14 residues. Germline values: CDR1 MNHEY, CDR2 SVGAGI. The CDR3 spells CASRRQAGNYGYTF. DNA of the CDR3: TGTGCCAGCAGGCGGCAAGCGGGAAACTATGGCTACACCTTC.

V is TRBV18 and J is TRBJ2-7, with 11 bases that match TRBD2. Germline CDR1 KGHSH, CDR2 LQKENI. The CDR3 runs 16 residues. J was trimmed by 7 bases and V by 5 bases; bases with no gene match: 13. The CDR3: CASSDGTSGRSGEQYF. CDR3 coding DNA: TGTGCCAGCTCAGACGGGACTAGCGGACGATCCGGGGAGCAGTACTTC.

The rearrangement joins TRBV19 to TRBJ2-3, with D possibly matching TRBD2 (6 bases). Between the trimmed V and J ends, which lost 5 bases and 9 bases, there was a span of 18 bases. Germline lookup yields CDR1 LNHDA and CDR2 SQIVND (reference sequence). There are 14 residues in the CDR3. DNA of the CDR3: TGTGCCAGTAGTGCTCCCGGGACTTTACGGACGCAGTATTTT. It encodes CASSAPGTLRTQYF.

V gene TRBV10-2 combines with J gene TRBJ1-5, with TRBD1 as a possible D gene (6 bases). The germline gives CDR1 WSHSY, CDR2 SAAADI. V lost 7 bases and J lost 4, with 8 bases in between. CDR3 size: 12 residues. CDR3 DNA: TGCGCCAGCACTACAGGGAATCAGCCCCAGCATTTT. It yields the protein CASTTGNQPQHF.

This clone occurred once. The chain carries TRBV29-1 and TRBJ1-1; D unclear. The germline CDR1 and CDR2 sequences are SQVTM and ANQGSEA. The ends were cut back, 6 bases at V and 4 bases at J, with 18 bases in the middle. The CDR3 totals 14 residues. This chain's CDR3 is CSVAQAPSSTEAFF. Written as DNA, the CDR3 is TGCAGCGTCGCCCAAGCCCCGTCAAGCACTGAAGCTTTCTTT.

The genes are TRBV7-2 and TRBJ2-7; unclear D gene. CDR3 length: 13 residues. V was trimmed by 4 bases and J by 0 bases, leaving 7 bases between them. Germline values: CDR1 SGHTA, CDR2 FQGNSA. CDR3 amino acids: CASSYESSYEQYF. CDR3 sequence (DNA): TGTGCCAGCAGCTACGAAAGCTCCTACGAGCAGTACTTC.

The CDR3: CASSWTGLSAEAFF. DNA for the CDR3: TGCGCCAGCAGCTGGACAGGGTTAAGCGCTGAAGCTTTCTTT. This sequence joins TRBV5-1 and TRBJ1-1, with TRBD1 matching over 8 bases. This CDR3 is 14 amino acids long. In germline, CDR1 is SGHRS, CDR2 YFSETQ. Trimming at V came to 3 bases and at J to 6 bases, leaving 7 bases not matched to a gene.

DNA of the CDR3: TGTGCCAGCAGTGGGGGACAGGGGGAAAAACTGTTTTTT. Translation gives CASSGGQGEKLFF. The chain is built from TRBV6-6 and TRBJ1-4; 10 nucleotides agree with TRBD1. CDR1 MNHNY and CDR2 SVGAGI come from the germline V gene (reference sequence). The junction had 2 bases not matched to a gene; V was cut back by 5 bases and J by 8 bases. The CDR3 is made up of 13 amino acids.

The gene calls are TRBV6-6 and TRBJ2-1; D perhaps matches TRBD2 (6 bases). The V gene's germline CDR1 is MNHNY and CDR2 SVGAGI (reference sequence). The CDR3 sequence is 14 residues long. Trimming stripped 2 bases from V and 6 bases from J, with 11 bases between. This chain's CDR3 is CASSYGSGFNEQFF. The CDR3 nucleotides read TGTGCCAGCAGTTACGGTAGCGGCTTCAATGAGCAGTTCTTC.

The V and J genes are TRBV10-2 and TRBJ1-2; TRBD1 matches at 7 bases. This CDR3 is 13 amino acids long. Germline values: CDR1 WSHSY, CDR2 SAAADI. The V gene end was trimmed by 3 bases and the J gene end by 9 bases; junction bases not matched to a gene: 7. CDR3 nucleotides: TGCGCCAGCAGTGATAGGGACAGCACAAGCTACACCTTC. Translation gives CASSDRDSTSYTF.

This sequence joins TRBV2 and TRBJ2-1; a weak D match, TRBD2 (6 bases). V lost 7 bases, J lost 3 bases, and 16 bases lay in between. Looked up from germline, CDR1 is SNHLY and CDR2 is FYNNEI. The CDR3 length is 15 residues. The CDR3 reads CASITLARLYNEQFF. CDR3 sequence (DNA): TGTGCCAGCATTACACTAGCAAGGCTCTACAATGAGCAGTTCTTC.

The chain uses TRBV14 and TRBJ2-3; no definite D call. V gave up 6 bases and J gave up 2 bases, with 9 bases separating them. The CDR3 totals 13 residues. Germline CDR1 is SGHDN and CDR2 is FVKESK. The CDR3 nucleotides are TGTGCCAGCAGTTCTCGATTCACAGATACGCAGTATTTT. This encodes CASSSRFTDTQYF. Full variable domain (rest looked up from reference TRBV14 and TRBJ2-3): EAGVTQFPSHSVIEKGQTVTLRCDPISGHDNLYWYRRVMGKEIKFLLHFVKESKQDESGMPNNRFLAERTGGTYSTLKVQPAELEDSGVYFCASSSRFTDTQYFGPGTRLTVL.

The V gene is TRBV18, the J gene TRBJ2-7, with 9 bases lining up with TRBD2. V trimming: 0 bases; J trimming: 0 bases; junction bases outside the gene matches: 9. The CDR3 contains 18 residues. Germline CDR1 KGHSH, CDR2 LQKENI. For the CDR3, the DNA is TGTGCCAGCTCACCACCGACTAGCGGAGGCCCCCACTCCTACGAGCAGTACTTC. As protein: CASSPPTSGGPHSYEQYF. Using reference TRBV18 and TRBJ2-7 for the parts outside the CDR3, the full variable domain is NAGVMQNPRHLVRRRGQEARLRCSPMKGHSHVYWYRQLPEEGLKFMVYLQKENIIDESGMPKERFSAEFPKEGPSILRIQQVVRGDSAAYFCASSPPTSGGPHSYEQYFGPGTRLTVT.

The rearrangement joins TRBV2 to TRBJ2-3; D is uncertain. This CDR3 comprises 13 residues. Germline V gene lookup returns CDR1 SNHLY and CDR2 FYNNEI. Deletions cut 5 bases from V and 5 bases from J, with 11 bases between. CDR3 amino acids: CASSLLRLDTQYF. The CDR3 nucleotides are TGTGCCAGCAGTCTTCTCCGCTTAGATACGCAGTATTTT.

This chain joins TRBV5-8 and TRBJ1-2; TRBD1 aligns across 8 bases. V dropped 4 bases and J dropped 5; count of bases not matched to a gene: 10. CDR3 length: 15 amino acids. Germline-derived CDR1 and CDR2 are SGHTS and YDEGEE. The CDR3, as DNA: TGTGCCAGCAGCCATGGGGGGACAGGCACGTATGGCTACACCTTC. Translation gives CASSHGGTGTYGYTF.

This chain connects TRBV6-1 to TRBJ2-7, with D maybe TRBD1 (5 bases). The CDR3 totals 16 residues. V gave up 4 bases and J gave up 6 bases, with 22 bases separating them. CDR1 is MNHNS and CDR2 is SASEGT in the germline V gene. CDR3 in DNA: TGTGCCAGCAGTGGGGCTCCGCAGAGGACATATGGCGAGCAGTACTTC. Its protein product is CASSGAPQRTYGEQYF.

V usage is TRBV5-1 and J usage is TRBJ2-2; 8 nucleotides agree with TRBD1. This CDR3 spans 14 amino acids. V shed 7 bases, J shed 5 bases, and the junction held 7 bases outside the gene matches. Germline V gives CDR1 SGHRS, CDR2 YFSETQ. The CDR3 region has the DNA TGCGCCAGCGGAACAGGGGGAAGAACCGGGGAGCTGTTTTTT. It is translated as CASGTGGRTGELFF.

This chain links TRBV6-5 with TRBJ1-1; the D gene is possibly TRBD1 (6 bases). CDR3 size: 15 residues. Trimming pared 4 bases from V and 1 base from J, leaving 13 bases between. CDR1 and CDR2 from the germline V gene are MNHEY and SVGAGI. CDR3 loop: CASSSRTAGNTEAFF. In DNA, the CDR3 is TGTGCCAGCAGTTCACGGACAGCGGGGAACACTGAAGCTTTCTTT.

The chain joins TRBV14 to TRBJ2-3; 8 bases fit TRBD1. The germline V gene encodes CDR1 SGHDN and CDR2 FVKESK. The CDR3 spans 15 residues. V was clipped by 4 bases and J by 6 bases; unmatched bases: 9. CDR3 nucleotide sequence: TGTGCCAGCAGCCCCACCCGACAGGGGATGGATACGCAGTATTTT. Residues: CASSPTRQGMDTQYF.

The gene calls are TRBV7-3 and TRBJ2-3; 8 bases are a match to TRBD2. Germline assignment: CDR1 SGHTA and CDR2 FQGTGA. This CDR3 has 17 amino acids. V gave up 0 bases and J gave up 5 bases; unmatched junction bases: 10. The CDR3 reads CASSLTQAGAPGDTQYF. In DNA, the CDR3 is TGTGCCAGCAGCTTAACGCAAGCGGGGGCCCCCGGAGATACGCAGTATTTT.

Only one count was recorded for this clone. V usage is TRBV10-1 and J usage is TRBJ2-3; 8 nucleotides align to TRBD2. This CDR3 region has 20 residues. CDR1 is WNHNN, CDR2 SYGVQD, per germline (reference sequence). The V and J ends lost 6 bases and 3 bases, in that order; junction bases with no gene match: 23. The DNA of the CDR3 is TGCGCCAGCAGCGACCCTAAAGCAGGTTCGGGTAGCGGGAAAACAGATACGCAGTATTTT. Its protein is CASSDPKAGSGSGKTDTQYF.

This chain connects TRBV5-6 to TRBJ2-1; 9 positions match TRBD2. Trimming at V came to 4 bases and at J to 8 bases, leaving 4 bases not matched to a gene. Looked up from germline, CDR1 is SGHDT and CDR2 is YYEEEE. The CDR3 runs 13 residues. The CDR3 DNA is TGTGCCAGCAGCCTTAGCGGGAGCTATGAGCAGTTCTTC. Amino acid sequence: CASSLSGSYEQFF.

This clone showed up just once. The rearrangement links TRBV28 to TRBJ1-4, with D possibly matching TRBD1 (6 bases). Germline V CDR1 and CDR2: MDHEN, SYDVKM. The ends were cut back, 8 bases at V and 7 bases at J, with 14 bases in the middle. The length of the CDR3 is 13 residues. The CDR3 region has the DNA TGTGCCAGCCTCAGGGGAGGGTCTGAAAAACTGTTTTTT. Protein: CASLRGGSEKLFF.

The chain couples TRBV7-9 to TRBJ2-6, with a weak D call TRBD1 (5 bases). Germline V lookup: CDR1 SEHNR, CDR2 FQNEAQ (reference sequence). The CDR3 has 15 residues. V shed 4 bases and J shed 2 bases, with 9 bases lying between them. The CDR3 is CASSWGGAGANVLTF. The CDR3, as DNA: TGTGCCAGCAGCTGGGGCGGTGCTGGGGCCAACGTCCTGACTTTC.

The genes are TRBV18 and TRBJ1-5; perhaps TRBD1 as D (6 bases). Germline lookup yields CDR1 KGHSH and CDR2 LQKENI. This CDR3 contains 15 residues. The germline V and J ends were trimmed by 3 bases and 0 bases, with 9 bases remaining between them. CDR3 in amino acids: CASSPQGYSNQPQHF. CDR3 nucleotide sequence: TGTGCCAGCTCACCTCAGGGGTATAGCAATCAGCCCCAGCATTTT.

This sequence joins TRBV5-1 and TRBJ2-7; the match to TRBD2 covers 11 bases. Losses at the gene ends were 1 base for V and 2 bases for J; bases not matched to a gene: 11. This CDR3 is 18 amino acids long. Germline CDR1 and CDR2: SGHRS and YFSETQ. The CDR3 DNA sequence: TGCGCCAGCAGCTTGTGGAGACCAACTAGCGGGAGCACCTACGAGCAGTACTTC. It encodes CASSLWRPTSGSTYEQYF. Together with reference TRBV5-1 and TRBJ2-7, the CDR3 gives the full variable domain: KAGVTQTPRYLIKTRGQQVTLSCSPISGHRSVSWYQQTPGQGLQFLFEYFSETQRNKGNFPGRFSGRQFSNSRSEMNVSTLELGDSALYLCASSLWRPTSGSTYEQYFGPGTRLTVT.

The rearrangement uses TRBV7-2 and TRBJ2-7; the match to TRBD2 covers 12 bases. Germline loops: CDR1 SGHTA, CDR2 FQGNSA. The CDR3 covers 15 residues. The ends lost 4 bases at V and 6 bases at J; junction bases unmatched: 7. CDR3 in amino acids: CASSSPPSGRVEQYF. In DNA form, the CDR3 reads TGTGCCAGCAGCTCACCACCTAGCGGGAGGGTCGAGCAGTACTTC.